This T cell receptor beta chain was retrieved from a study of CD8 T cells in ankylosing spondylitis. Overall study results and limits: A TCR beta motif of under ten highly homologous variants appeared characteristic of ankylosing spondylitis blood.

Per germline, CDR1 SGHRS and CDR2 YFSETQ. The CDR3 is 14 residues long. V lost 0 bases and J 6 bases, leaving 12 bases between the germline ends. This clonotype was seen more than once but under ten times. Its matching antigen is unknown. As the method for making TCR beta libraries, quantitative 5'-RACE with molecular barcodes was used. One entry per CDR3 protein, called by TCRdb with MiXCR from the 5' RACE reads. The sample records around 300,000 distinct CDR3 sequences, roughly 15% being singletons. Sample: blood, either unsorted or a sorted T cell fraction (not recorded which). This chain links TRBV5-1 with TRBJ1-1; D remains unclear. This receptor was obtained from a male donor with ankylosing spondylitis or in good health (not recorded which). The CDR3 sequence: CASSLEVAKSEAFF. DNA for the CDR3: TGCGCCAGCAGCTTGGAAGTGGCGAAATCTGAAGCTTTCTTT.